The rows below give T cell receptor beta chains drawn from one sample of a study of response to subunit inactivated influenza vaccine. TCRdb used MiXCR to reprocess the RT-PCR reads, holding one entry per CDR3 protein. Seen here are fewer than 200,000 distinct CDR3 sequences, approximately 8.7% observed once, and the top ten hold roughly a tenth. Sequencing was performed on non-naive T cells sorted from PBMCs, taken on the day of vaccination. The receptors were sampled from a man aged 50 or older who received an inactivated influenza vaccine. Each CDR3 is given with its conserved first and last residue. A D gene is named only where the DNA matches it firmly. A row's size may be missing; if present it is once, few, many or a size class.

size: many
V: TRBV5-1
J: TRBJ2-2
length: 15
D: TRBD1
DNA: TGCGCCAGCAGCCTACAGGGGGCAGGCACCGGGGAGCTGTTTTTT
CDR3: CASSLQGAGTGELFF

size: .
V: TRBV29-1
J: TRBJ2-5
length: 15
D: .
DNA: TGCAGCGTTAACCGGAACCGGGCAGGGAGGGAGACCCAGTACTTC
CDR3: CSVNRNRAGRETQYF

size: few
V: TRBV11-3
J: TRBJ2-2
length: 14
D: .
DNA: TGTGCCAGCAGCTTAGAACATGGTCCCGGGGAGCTGTTTTTT
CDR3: CASSLEHGPGELFF

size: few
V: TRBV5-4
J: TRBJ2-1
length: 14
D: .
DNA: TGTGCCAGCAGCTACCCCGGCAACTACAATGAGCAGTTCTTC
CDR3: CASSYPGNYNEQFF

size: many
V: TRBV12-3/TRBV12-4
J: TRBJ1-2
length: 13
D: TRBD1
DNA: TGTGCCAGCAGCCGGGACAGGAGCTATGGCTACACCTTC
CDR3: CASSRDRSYGYTF

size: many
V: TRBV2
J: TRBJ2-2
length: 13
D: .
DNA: TGTGCCAGCAGCGGACTGAACACCGGGGAGCTGTTTTTT
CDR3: CASSGLNTGELFF

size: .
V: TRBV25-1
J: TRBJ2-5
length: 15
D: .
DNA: TGTGCCAGCAGGGTCGCAGATAGAGGGGTGGAGACCCAGTACTTC
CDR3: CASRVADRGVETQYF

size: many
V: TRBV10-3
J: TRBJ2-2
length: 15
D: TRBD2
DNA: TGTGCCATCAGCCAGCGGGAGGCCAACACCGGGGAGCTGTTTTTT
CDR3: CAISQREANTGELFF

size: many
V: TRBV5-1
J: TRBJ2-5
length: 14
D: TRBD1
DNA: TGCGCCAGCAGCAACGGACAGGGGAGGGAGACCCAGTACTTC
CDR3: CASSNGQGRETQYF

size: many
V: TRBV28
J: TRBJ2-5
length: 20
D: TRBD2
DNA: TGTGCCAGCAGTTCCCTCAGACGGGCTAGCGGGAGCGGAGGGGGAGAGACCCAGTACTTC
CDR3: CASSSLRRASGSGGGETQYF

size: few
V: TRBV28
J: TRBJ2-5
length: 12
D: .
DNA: TGTGCCAGCAGGGACGTTAAGAGAACCCAGTACTTC
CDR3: CASRDVKRTQYF

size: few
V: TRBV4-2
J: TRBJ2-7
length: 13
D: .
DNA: TGTGCCAGCAGCCCGGACAGTCTCTCCGAGCAGTACTTC
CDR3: CASSPDSLSEQYF

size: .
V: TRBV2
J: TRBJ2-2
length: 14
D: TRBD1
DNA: TGTGCCAGTAAACAGGGGGCGAACACCGGGGAGCTGTTTTTT
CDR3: CASKQGANTGELFF

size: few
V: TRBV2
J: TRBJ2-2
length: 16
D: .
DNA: TGTGCCAGCCGGGTTCGGGAATACACGAACACCGGGGAGCTGTTTTTT
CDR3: CASRVREYTNTGELFF

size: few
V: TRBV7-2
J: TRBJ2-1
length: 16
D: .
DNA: TGTGCCAGCAGCTTAGGAGGACTACGCTCCTACAATGAGCAGTTCTTC
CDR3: CASSLGGLRSYNEQFF

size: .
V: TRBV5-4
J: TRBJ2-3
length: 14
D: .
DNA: TGTGCCAGCAGCTTTAGGGACTTCACAGATACGCAGTATTTT
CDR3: CASSFRDFTDTQYF

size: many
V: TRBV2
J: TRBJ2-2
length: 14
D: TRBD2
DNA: TGTGCCAGCAATCCAGCGGGAGAGCCCGGGGAGCTGTTTTTT
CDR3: CASNPAGEPGELFF

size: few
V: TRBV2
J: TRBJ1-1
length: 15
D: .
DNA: TGTGCCAGCAGTGAAAGCCGCCTTAGGGACACTGAAGCTTTCTTT
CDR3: CASSESRLRDTEAFF

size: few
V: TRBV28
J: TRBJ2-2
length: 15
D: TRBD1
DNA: TGTGCCAGCAGACTCTGGGACAGAGAGACCGGGGAGCTGTTTTTT
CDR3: CASRLWDRETGELFF

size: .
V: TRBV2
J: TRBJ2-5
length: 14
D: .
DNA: TGTGCCAGCAGTGAACTTCTGTGGGAGGAGACCCAGTACTTC
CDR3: CASSELLWEETQYF

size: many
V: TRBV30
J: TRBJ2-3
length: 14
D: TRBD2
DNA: TGTGCCTGGAGAACGGGAGGTTCAACAGATACGCAGTATTTT
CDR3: CAWRTGGSTDTQYF

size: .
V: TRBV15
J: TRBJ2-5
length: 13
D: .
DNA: TGTGCCACCAGCATAGGGGCCGGAGGGACCCAGTACTTC
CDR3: CATSIGAGGTQYF

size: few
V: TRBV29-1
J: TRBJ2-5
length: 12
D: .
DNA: TGCAGCGTTAGTCGACAGGAAGAGACCCAGTACTTC
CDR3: CSVSRQEETQYF

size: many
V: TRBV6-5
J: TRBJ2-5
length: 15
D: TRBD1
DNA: TGTGCCAGCAGTTCGGGACAGGGGGCAGGAGAGACCCAGTACTTC
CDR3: CASSSGQGAGETQYF

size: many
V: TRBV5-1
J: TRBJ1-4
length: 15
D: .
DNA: TGCGCCAGCAGCTCTACAGGGTCTTCTAATGAAAAACTGTTTTTT
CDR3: CASSSTGSSNEKLFF

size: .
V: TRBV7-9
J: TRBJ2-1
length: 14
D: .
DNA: TGTGCCAGCAGCTTCCCAAACCGGGGTGGTGAGCAGTTCTTC
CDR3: CASSFPNRGGEQFF

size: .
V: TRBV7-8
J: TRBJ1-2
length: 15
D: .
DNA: TGTGCCAGCAGCCTGTCCGGGGGGCTTGGCTATGGCTACACCTTC
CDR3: CASSLSGGLGYGYTF

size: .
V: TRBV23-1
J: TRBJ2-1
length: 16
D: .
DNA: TGCGCCAGCAGTCAATCGAGTTCAGGGAACTACAATGAGCAGTTCTTC
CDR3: CASSQSSSGNYNEQFF

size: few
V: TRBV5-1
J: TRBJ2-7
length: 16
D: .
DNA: TGCGCCAGCAGCCGTGGTGATACGACAGGTTCCAACGAGCAGTACTTC
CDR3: CASSRGDTTGSNEQYF

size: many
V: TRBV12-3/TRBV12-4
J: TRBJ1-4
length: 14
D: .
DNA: TGTGCCAGCAGTACGGGATCAACTAATGAAAAACTGTTTTTT
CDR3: CASSTGSTNEKLFF

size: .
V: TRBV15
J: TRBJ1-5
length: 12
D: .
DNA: TGTGCCACCAGCCGACAGGACCAGCCCCAGCATTTT
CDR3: CATSRQDQPQHF

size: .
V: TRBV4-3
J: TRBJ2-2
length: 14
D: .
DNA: TGCGCCAGCAGCCAAGATCCGGCCACCGGGGAGCTGTTTTTT
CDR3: CASSQDPATGELFF

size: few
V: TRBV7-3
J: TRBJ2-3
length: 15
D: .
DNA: TGTGCCAGCAGCTTCGGGACGGGGAGGTCAGATACGCAGTATTTT
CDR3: CASSFGTGRSDTQYF

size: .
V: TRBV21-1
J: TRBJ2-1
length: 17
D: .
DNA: TGTGCCAGCAGCAAAGGATGTCGACAGGGACCCCCCAATGAGCAGTTCTTC
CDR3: CASSKGCRQGPPNEQFF

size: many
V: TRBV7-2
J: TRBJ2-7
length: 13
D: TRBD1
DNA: TGTGCCAGCAGCCTGCGGGACAGGCCCGAGCAGTACTTC
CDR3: CASSLRDRPEQYF

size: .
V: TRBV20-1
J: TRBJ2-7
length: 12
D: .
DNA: TGCAGTGGTTGCCCATCATCATACGAGCAGTACTTC
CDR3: CSGCPSSYEQYF

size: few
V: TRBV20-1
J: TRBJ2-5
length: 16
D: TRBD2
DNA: TGCAGTGCTAGAGGACTAGCGGGGCGAGGGTCGGAGACCCAGTACTTC
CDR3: CSARGLAGRGSETQYF

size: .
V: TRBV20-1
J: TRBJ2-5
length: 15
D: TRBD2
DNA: TGCAGTGCTAGAAGTCTAGCGGGAGCGCGGGAGACCCAGTACTTC
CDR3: CSARSLAGARETQYF

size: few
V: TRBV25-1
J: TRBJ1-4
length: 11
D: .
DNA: TGTGCCAGCAGTGAAGTTGAAAAACTGTTTTTT
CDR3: CASSEVEKLFF